A selection of T cell receptor beta chains follows, all from one sample in a study of memory CD4+ T cells and cytomegalovirus serostatus. Some clones are missing from TCRdb's copy, which holds only in-frame ones; the method was immunoSEQ multiplex PCR. The table includes more than 35,000 clones, roughly 78% detected once. The sample consisted of memory CD4+ T cells from blood. The receptors stem from an adult in good health and CMV-seropositive. Both conserved end residues are part of each CDR3. A D gene is named only where the DNA matches it firmly.

len	j_gene	v_gene	d_gene	CDR3nt	CDR3aa
14	TRBJ1-3	TRBV2	NA	TGTGCCAGCAGTCCCTTTAGGTCTGGAAACACCATATATTTT	CASSPFRSGNTIYF
17	TRBJ2-1	TRBV10-3	NA	TGTGCCATCAGTGAGTCGATTCAGCAGAGCTCCTACAATGAGCAGTTCTTC	CAISESIQQSSYNEQFF
12	TRBJ1-1	TRBV18	NA	TGTGCCAGCTCACCATCCTCCACTGAAGCTTTCTTT	CASSPSSTEAFF
13	TRBJ2-1	TRBV7-6	NA	TGTGCCAGCAGCTTAGCCAGGGGAAATGAGCAGTTCTTC	CASSLARGNEQFF
15	TRBJ1-3	TRBV9	NA	TGTGCCAGCAGTAAGGGTGGGGTGGCTTTGAAGACCATATATTTT	CASSKGGVALKTIYF
11	TRBJ2-7	TRBV28	NA	TGTGCCAGCCAAGGGGGAGCCGAGCAGTACTTC	CASQGGAEQYF
14	TRBJ2-1	TRBV19	TRBD2	TGTGCCAGTAGTGGTTTCGGGGGGGAAAATGAGCAGTTCTTC	CASSGFGGENEQFF
11	TRBJ1-1	TRBV6-1	NA	TGTGCCAGCAGTTACGGCTGGGAAGCTTTCTTT	CASSYGWEAFF
16	TRBJ2-5	TRBV7-9	TRBD1	TGTGCCAGCAGCTCCAGAAGGGGGCGAGGGCAAGAGACCCAGTACTTC	CASSSRRGRGQETQYF
15	TRBJ2-3	TRBV5-1	NA	TGCGCCAGCAGCTTTGCTAGCCCCTTCACAGATACGCAGTATTTT	CASSFASPFTDTQYF
13	TRBJ2-2	TRBV29-1	NA	TGCAGCGTTGATCCCGGGTTCACCGGGGAGCTGTTTTTT	CSVDPGFTGELFF
15	TRBJ1-3	TRBV2	NA	TGTGCCAGCAAGTACAGCCTCCCCTCTGGAAACACCATATATTTT	CASKYSLPSGNTIYF
16	TRBJ2-2	TRBV4-1	NA	TGCGCCAGCAGCCCCACGGGGATGGGGAACACCGGGGAGCTGTTTTTT	CASSPTGMGNTGELFF
17	TRBJ1-4	TRBV9	NA	TGTGCCAGCAGCGTAGGATCTGGGTCGACAACTAATGAAAAACTGTTTTTT	CASSVGSGSTTNEKLFF
14	TRBJ2-5	TRBV9	TRBD2	TGTGCCAGCAGCGTAGGCGGGGGGCCAGAGACCCAGTACTTC	CASSVGGGPETQYF
17	TRBJ2-3	TRBV9	NA	TGTGCCAGCAGCGAGGGGAGCGTGGGAGCTAGCACAGATACGCAGTATTTT	CASSEGSVGASTDTQYF
17	TRBJ2-1	TRBV4-1	NA	TGCGCCAGCAGCCAGGGCCGGGGGCGCAGCTCCTACAATGAGCAGTTCTTC	CASSQGRGRSSYNEQFF